Reported below is one TCR beta chain. This clone was found once. Which antigen it targets is not known. No base quality values were provided; no much bigger clone lies one nucleotide off. The source of the sample is a study of T cell changes during pregnancy in multiple sclerosis (dated by TCRdb to about 2019). In the study overall: Changes in the T cell repertoire over the course of pregnancy were examined in this study in women with multiple sclerosis.

The method behind the library was the immunoSEQ multiplex PCR assay. TCRdb provides this immuneACCESS table in a form limited to in-frame rearrangements. Some clones are lacking; in checked studies, under half of them reflect an unresolved V gene, and why the rest are absent is not known. Within this sample are under 80,000 clones, with approximately 94% of them counted one time only. The ten largest clonotypes hold 0.5% to 0.65% of the sample. V loses 5 bases of germline sequence and J loses 6 bases, and the interval between the two ends is 22 bases. In the germline V gene, CDR1 corresponds to SGHAT and CDR2 to FQNNGV. CDR3 length: 16 amino acids, cysteine to phenylalanine. Kept here is only the CDR3 DNA, which spans 48 bases and is read in frame from base 1.

The starting material was peripheral blood, obtained in the third trimester of pregnancy. The TCR originated in a female donor with multiple sclerosis, enrolled in a pregnancy study. The chain joins TRBV11-2 to TRBJ1-1, with an unclear D gene assignment. CDR3 loop: CASSPPTLYPTPEAFF. The DNA reads TGTGCCAGCAGCCCCCCTACCCTTTATCCGACACCTGAAGCTTTCTTT.